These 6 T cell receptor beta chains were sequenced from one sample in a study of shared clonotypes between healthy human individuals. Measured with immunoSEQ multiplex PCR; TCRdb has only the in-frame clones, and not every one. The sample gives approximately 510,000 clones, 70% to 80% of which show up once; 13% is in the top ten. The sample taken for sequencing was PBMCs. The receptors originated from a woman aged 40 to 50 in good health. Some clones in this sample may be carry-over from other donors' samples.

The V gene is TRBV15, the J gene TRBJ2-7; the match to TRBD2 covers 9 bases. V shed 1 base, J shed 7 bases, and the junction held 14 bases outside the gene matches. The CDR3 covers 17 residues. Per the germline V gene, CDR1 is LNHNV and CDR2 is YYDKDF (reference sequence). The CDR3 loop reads CATSRGTSGLAGREQYF. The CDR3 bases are TGTGCCACCAGCAGAGGCACCTCAGGGCTAGCGGGAAGGGAGCAGTACTTC.

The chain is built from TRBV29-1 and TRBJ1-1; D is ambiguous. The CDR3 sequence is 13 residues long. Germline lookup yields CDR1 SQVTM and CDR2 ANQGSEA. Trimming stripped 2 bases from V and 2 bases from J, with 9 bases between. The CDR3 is CSVERVPNTEAFF. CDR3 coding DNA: TGCAGCGTTGAAAGGGTCCCCAACACTGAAGCTTTCTTT. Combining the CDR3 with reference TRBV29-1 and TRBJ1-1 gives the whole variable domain SAVISQKPSRDICQRGTSLTIQCQVDSQVTMMFWYRQQPGQSLTLIATANQGSEATYESGFVIDKFPISRPNLTFSTLTVSNMSPEDSSIYLCSVERVPNTEAFFGQGTRLTVV.

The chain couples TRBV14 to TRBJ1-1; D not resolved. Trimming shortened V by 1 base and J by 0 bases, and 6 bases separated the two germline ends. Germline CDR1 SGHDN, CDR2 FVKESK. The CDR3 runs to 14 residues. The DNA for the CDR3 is TGTGCCAGCAGCCAAGGGAGCCTGAACACTGAAGCTTTCTTT. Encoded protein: CASSQGSLNTEAFF.

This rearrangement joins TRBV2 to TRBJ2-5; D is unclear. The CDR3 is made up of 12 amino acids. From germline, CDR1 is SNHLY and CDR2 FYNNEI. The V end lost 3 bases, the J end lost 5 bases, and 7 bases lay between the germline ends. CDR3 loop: CASSDQAETQYF. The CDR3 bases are TGTGCCAGCAGTGACCAGGCGGAGACCCAGTACTTC.

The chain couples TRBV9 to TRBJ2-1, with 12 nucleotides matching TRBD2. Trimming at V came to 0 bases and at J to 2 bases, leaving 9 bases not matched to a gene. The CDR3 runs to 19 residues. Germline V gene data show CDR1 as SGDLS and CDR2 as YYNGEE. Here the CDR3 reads CASSVGGGGLAGAYNEQFF. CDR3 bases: TGTGCCAGCAGCGTAGGCGGAGGGGGACTAGCGGGCGCCTACAATGAGCAGTTCTTC.

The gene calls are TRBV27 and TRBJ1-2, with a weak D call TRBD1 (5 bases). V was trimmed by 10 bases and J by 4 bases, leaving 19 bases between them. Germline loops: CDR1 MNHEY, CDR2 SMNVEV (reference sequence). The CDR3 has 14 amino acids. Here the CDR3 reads CATAPGLSGYGYTF. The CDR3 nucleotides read TGTGCCACCGCGCCGGGACTGAGTGGCTATGGCTACACCTTC.